This T cell receptor beta chain was recovered during a study of identical twins. Template switching added a universal primer site, and cDNA bore unique molecular identifiers. MiXCR, run by TCRdb on the 5' RACE reads, gives a single entry per CDR3 protein. The table has about 1.7 million distinct CDR3 sequences, around a third seen once. The V and J ends lost 4 bases and 7 bases, in that order; junction bases with no gene match: 5. CDR1 and CDR2 (germline): LGHDT, YNNKEL (reference sequence). The CDR3 is 14 amino acids. The rearrangement links TRBV3-1 to TRBJ1-5; 9 bases line up with TRBD1. The sample comprised cord blood. This receptor was obtained from a newborn girl in good health. Here the CDR3 reads CASSLGTGKQPQHF. For the CDR3, the DNA is TGTGCCAGCAGCCTTGGGACAGGGAAACAGCCCCAGCATTTT.